This T cell receptor (beta chain) originates from a study of T cells in Graves' hyperthyroidism and ophthalmopathy. On this clonotype: This clone may be a read error of a much larger clone one base away.

Amplification of TCR beta CDR3 regions was performed using RNA transcripts as template. When the TCR CDR3 underwent first-round RT-PCR, the HTBI primer set was used. Via MiXCR, TCRdb re-called the multiplex PCR reads, giving one row per CDR3 protein. The sample has hundreds of thousands of distinct CDR3 sequences; roughly 23% are singletons. Germline V gives CDR1 MDHEN, CDR2 SYDVKM. The V and J ends lost 6 bases and 6 bases, in that order; junction bases with no gene match: 9. The CDR3 extends over 15 amino acids. The clonotype was recovered from a woman between 65 and 79 years old with Graves' ophthalmopathy. This chain connects TRBV28 to TRBJ1-1, with 11 bases that match TRBD1. Sequenced material: blood. The chain's CDR3 is CASRPDRGPGAEAFF. For the CDR3, the DNA is TGTGCCAGCAGGCCGGACAGGGGGCCGGGGGCTGAAGCTTTCTTT.